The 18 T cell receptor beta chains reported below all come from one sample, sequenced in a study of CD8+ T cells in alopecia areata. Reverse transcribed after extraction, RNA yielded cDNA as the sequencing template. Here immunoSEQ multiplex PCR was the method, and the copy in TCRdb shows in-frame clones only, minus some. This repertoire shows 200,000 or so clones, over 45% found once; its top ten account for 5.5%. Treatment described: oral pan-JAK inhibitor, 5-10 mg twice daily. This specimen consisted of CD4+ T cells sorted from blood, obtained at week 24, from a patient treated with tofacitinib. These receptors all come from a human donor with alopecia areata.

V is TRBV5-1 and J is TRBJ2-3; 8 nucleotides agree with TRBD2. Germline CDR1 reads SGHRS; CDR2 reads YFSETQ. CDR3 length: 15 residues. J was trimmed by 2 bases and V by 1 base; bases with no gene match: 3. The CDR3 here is CASSLTGGPTDTQYF. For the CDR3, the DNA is TGCGCCAGCAGCTTGACGGGAGGGCCCACAGATACGCAGTATTTT.

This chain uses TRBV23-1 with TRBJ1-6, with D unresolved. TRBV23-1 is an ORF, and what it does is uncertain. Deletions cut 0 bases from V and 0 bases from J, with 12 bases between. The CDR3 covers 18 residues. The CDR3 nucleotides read TGCGCCAGCAGTCAATCAATAGAGTACCACTCCTATAATTCACCCCTCCACTTT. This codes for CASSQSIEYHSYNSPLHF.

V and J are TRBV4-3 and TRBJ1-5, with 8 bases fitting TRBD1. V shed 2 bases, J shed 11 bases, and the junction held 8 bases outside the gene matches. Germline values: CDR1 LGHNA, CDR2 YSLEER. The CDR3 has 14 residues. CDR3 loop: CASSQRQGSVAQHF. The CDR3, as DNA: TGCGCCAGCAGCCAAAGACAGGGGAGCGTGGCCCAGCATTTT.

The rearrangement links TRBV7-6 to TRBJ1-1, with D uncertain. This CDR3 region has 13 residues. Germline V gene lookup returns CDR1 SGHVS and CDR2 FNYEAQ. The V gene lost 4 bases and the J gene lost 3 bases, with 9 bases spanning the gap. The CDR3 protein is CASSSLPDTEAFF. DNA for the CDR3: TGTGCCAGCAGCTCCCTCCCGGACACTGAAGCTTTCTTT. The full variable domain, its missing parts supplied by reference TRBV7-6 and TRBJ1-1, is GAGVSQSPRYKVTKRGQDVALRCDPISGHVSLYWYRQALGQGPEFLTYFNYEAQQDKSGLPNDRFSAERPEGSISTLTIQRTEQRDSAMYRCASSSLPDTEAFFGQGTRLTVV.

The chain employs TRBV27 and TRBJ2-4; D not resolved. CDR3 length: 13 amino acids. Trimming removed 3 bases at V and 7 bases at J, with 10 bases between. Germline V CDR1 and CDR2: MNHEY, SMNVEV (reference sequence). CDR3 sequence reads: CASSFVASNIQYF. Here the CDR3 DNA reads TGTGCCAGCAGTTTCGTGGCGTCCAACATTCAGTACTTC.

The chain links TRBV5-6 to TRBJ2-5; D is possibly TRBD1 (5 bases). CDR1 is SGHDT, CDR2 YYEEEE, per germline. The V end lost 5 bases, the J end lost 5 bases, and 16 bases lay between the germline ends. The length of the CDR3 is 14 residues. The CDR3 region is CASSWGREAETQYF. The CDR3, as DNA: TGTGCCAGCAGTTGGGGCCGAGAGGCGGAGACCCAGTACTTC.

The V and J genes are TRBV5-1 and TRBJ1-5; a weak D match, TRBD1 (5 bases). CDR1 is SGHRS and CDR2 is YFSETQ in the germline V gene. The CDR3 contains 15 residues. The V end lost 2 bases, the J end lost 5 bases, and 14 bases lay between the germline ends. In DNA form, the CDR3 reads TGCGCCAGCAGCTTAAGTTGGGGGAAAGATCAGCCCCAGCATTTT. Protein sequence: CASSLSWGKDQPQHF.

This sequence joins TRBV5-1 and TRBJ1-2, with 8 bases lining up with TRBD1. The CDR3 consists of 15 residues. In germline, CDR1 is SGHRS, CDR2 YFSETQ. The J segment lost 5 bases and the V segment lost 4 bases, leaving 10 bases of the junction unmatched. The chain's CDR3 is CASSVRDRTTYGYTF. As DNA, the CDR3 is TGCGCCAGCAGCGTCCGGGACAGGACCACATATGGCTACACCTTC.

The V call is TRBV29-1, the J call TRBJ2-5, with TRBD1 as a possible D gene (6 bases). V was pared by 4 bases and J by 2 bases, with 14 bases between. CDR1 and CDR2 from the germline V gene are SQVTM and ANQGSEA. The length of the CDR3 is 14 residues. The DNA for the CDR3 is TGCAGCGTTGTCACTGTTAGGGGGCAAGAGACCCAGTACTTC. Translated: CSVVTVRGQETQYF.

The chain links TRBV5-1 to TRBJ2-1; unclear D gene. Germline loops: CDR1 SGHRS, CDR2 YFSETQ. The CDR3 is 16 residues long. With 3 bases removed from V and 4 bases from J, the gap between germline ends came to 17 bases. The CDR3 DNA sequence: TGCGCCAGCAGCTCCCCGACACGAATGGGGTACAATGAGCAGTTCTTC. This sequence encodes CASSSPTRMGYNEQFF.

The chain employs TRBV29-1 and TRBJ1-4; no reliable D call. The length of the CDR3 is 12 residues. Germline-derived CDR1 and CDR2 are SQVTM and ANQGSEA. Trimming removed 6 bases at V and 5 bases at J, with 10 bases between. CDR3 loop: CSVSGVNEKLFF. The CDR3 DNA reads TGCAGCGTGTCGGGCGTGAATGAAAAACTGTTTTTT.

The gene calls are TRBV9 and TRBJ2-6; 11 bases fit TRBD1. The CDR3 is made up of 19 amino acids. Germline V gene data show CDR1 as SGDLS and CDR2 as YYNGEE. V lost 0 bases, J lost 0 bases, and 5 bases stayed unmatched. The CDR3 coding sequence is TGTGCCAGCAGCGTAGAAGATGGGACAGGGGGCTCTGGGGCCAACGTCCTGACTTTC. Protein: CASSVEDGTGGSGANVLTF.

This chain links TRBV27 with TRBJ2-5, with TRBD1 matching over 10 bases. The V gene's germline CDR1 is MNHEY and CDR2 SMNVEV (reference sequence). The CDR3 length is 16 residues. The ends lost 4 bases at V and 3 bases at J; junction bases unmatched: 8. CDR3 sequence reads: CASSSYSGTGEETQYF. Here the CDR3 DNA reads TGTGCCAGCAGTTCCTACTCCGGGACAGGGGAAGAGACCCAGTACTTC.

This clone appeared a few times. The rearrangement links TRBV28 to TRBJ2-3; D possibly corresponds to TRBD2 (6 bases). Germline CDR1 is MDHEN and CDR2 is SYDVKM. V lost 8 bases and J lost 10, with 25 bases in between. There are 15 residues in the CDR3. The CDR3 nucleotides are TGTGCCAGCCTATCGGACGAACCAGGAGGGGAATCGCAGTATTTT. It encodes CASLSDEPGGESQYF.

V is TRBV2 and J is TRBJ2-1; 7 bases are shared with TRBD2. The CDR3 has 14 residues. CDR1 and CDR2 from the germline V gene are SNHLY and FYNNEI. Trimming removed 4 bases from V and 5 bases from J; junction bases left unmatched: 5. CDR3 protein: CASSVIAGDNEQFF. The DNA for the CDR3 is TGTGCCAGCAGTGTAATAGCGGGTGACAATGAGCAGTTCTTC.

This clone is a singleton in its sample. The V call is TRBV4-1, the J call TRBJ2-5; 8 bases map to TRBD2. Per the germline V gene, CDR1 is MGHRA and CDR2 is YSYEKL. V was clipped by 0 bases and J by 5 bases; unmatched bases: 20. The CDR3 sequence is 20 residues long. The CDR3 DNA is TGCGCCAGCAGCCAAGAAAGTGGAGCGGCAAGTAGCGGGGAGCGGGAGACCCAGTACTTC. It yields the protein CASSQESGAASSGERETQYF.

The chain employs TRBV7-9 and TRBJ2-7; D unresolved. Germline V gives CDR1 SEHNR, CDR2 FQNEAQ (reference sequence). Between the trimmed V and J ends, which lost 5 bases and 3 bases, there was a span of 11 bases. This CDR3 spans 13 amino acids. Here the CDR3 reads CASSPRTDYEQYF. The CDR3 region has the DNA TGTGCCAGCAGCCCCCGGACCGACTACGAGCAGTACTTC.

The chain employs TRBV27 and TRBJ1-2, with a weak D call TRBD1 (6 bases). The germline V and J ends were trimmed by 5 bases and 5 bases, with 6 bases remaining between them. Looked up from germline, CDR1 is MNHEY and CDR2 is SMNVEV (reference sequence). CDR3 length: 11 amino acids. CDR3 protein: CASSQGYGYTF. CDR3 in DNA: TGTGCCAGCAGTCAGGGGTATGGCTACACCTTC.